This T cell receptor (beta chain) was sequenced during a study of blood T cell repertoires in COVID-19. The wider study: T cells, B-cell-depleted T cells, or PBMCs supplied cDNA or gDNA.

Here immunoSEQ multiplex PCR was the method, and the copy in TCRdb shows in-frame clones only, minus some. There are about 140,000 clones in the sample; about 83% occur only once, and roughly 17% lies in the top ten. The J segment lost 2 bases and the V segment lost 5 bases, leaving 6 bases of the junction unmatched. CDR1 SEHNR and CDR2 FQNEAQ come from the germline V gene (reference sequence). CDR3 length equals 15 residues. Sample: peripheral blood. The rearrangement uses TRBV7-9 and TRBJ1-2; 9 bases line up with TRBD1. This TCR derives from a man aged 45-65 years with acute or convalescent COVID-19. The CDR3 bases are TGTGCCAGCAGCCCTGGGACAGGGTTGAACTATGGCTACACCTTC. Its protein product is CASSPGTGLNYGYTF.